Below, one TCR beta chain is given with its context. No antigen is known for it. A read error may be the cause here, since a much bigger clone is one base away. Likely a read error: the CDR3 ends without its conserved phenylalanine or tryptophan. The template for TCR beta VDJ and CDR3 sequence profiling was genomic DNA. TCRdb analysed the reads with MiXCR anew, one entry per CDR3 protein. The table records 400,000 to 500,000 distinct CDR3 sequences, 65% to 75% of them present only once. With V trimmed by 5 bases and J by 4 bases, 7 bases remained unmatched. Germline V gene lookup returns CDR1 MNHEY and CDR2 SVGAGI. This CDR3 has 16 amino acids. This sample was included in a study of CD8+CD57+ T cells in acquired aplastic anemia. At the level of the study: Quantities of DNA derived from sorted CD4+ and CD8+ cells averaged roughly 3.4 ug. On average, healthy donors gave approximately 11 million reads for CD4+ cells.

Study-wide results and caveats: Roughly 29 was the count of CD8+ CDR3 sequences that patients shared with controls.

V is TRBV6-5 and J is TRBJ2-2; TRBD1 agrees at 10 bases. The source is a human donor in good health, serving as a control. Sequenced sample: sorted CD4+, CD8+, or CD8+CD57+ T cells (not recorded which) from PBMCs. CDR3 sequence (DNA): TGTGCCAGCAGTACTTTGGGGACAGGGGCCACCGGGGAGCTGTTTTCT. The encoded protein is CASSTLGTGATGELFS.